Listed here are 8 T cell receptor beta chains from one sample, sequenced in a study of blood T cell repertoires in COVID-19. Data came from immunoSEQ multiplex PCR; TCRdb stores just in-frame clones and leaves some out. The profile covers fewer than 250,000 clones, with around 84% appearing a single time and more than 9% taken by the ten largest. Sequencing was carried out using peripheral blood. The receptors were gathered from a woman aged 80 or over with COVID-19, enrolled during active disease.

The chain carries TRBV11-1 and TRBJ1-2; 7 bases map to TRBD1. The CDR3 has 15 residues. Trimming removed 2 bases from V and 7 bases from J; junction bases left unmatched: 10. Germline V gene sequence: CDR1 SGHAT, CDR2 FQDESV (reference sequence). CDR3 DNA: TGTGCCAGCAGCTTAAGGGACAGTAAATACGGTGGCTACACCTTC. It translates to CASSLRDSKYGGYTF.

The genes are TRBV7-2 and TRBJ2-5; D may be TRBD2 (7 bases). V gave up 1 base and J gave up 2 bases, with 14 bases separating them. The V gene's germline CDR1 is SGHTA and CDR2 FQGNSA. This CDR3 spans 16 amino acids. CDR3 protein: CASSLERGGGQETQYF. The CDR3 DNA follows: TGTGCCAGCAGCTTAGAGAGGGGGGGAGGGCAAGAGACCCAGTACTTC.

The table lists this clone with a few counts. V and J are TRBV3-1 (or the pseudogene TRBV3-2) and TRBJ1-4; weak D call: TRBD1 (5 bases). CDR1 is LGHDT and CDR2 is YNNKEL in the germline V gene (reference sequence). The CDR3 runs 15 residues. The V end was cut by 1 base, the J end by 5 bases, with 11 bases between. CDR3 coding DNA: TGTGCCAGCAGCCAAGTAGGGGATTCGAATGAAAAACTGTTTTTT. The encoded protein is CASSQVGDSNEKLFF.

This clone came up a few times. V usage is TRBV19 and J usage is TRBJ1-5; 10 bases map to TRBD1. Germline assignment: CDR1 LNHDA and CDR2 SQIVND (reference sequence). V shed 6 bases, J shed 4 bases, and the junction held 3 bases outside the gene matches. CDR3 size: 14 residues. CDR3 region: CASSQDRGNQPQHF. The CDR3, as DNA: TGTGCCAGTAGCCAGGACAGGGGGAATCAGCCCCAGCATTTT.

J is TRBJ2-1 and V is TRBV15; 9 nucleotides align to TRBD2. The V gene end was trimmed by 0 bases and the J gene end by 9 bases; junction bases not matched to a gene: 6. Per germline, CDR1 LNHNV and CDR2 YYDKDF (reference sequence). The CDR3 totals 15 residues. The CDR3 bases are TGTGCCACCAGCAGAGAACGCGCGGGGGGGCCTGAGCAGTTCTTC. It codes for CATSRERAGGPEQFF.

The chain has TRBV4-1 and TRBJ1-1; D not certain. V lost 0 bases and J 1 base, leaving 6 bases between the germline ends. The germline V gene has CDR1 MGHRA and CDR2 YSYEKL. This CDR3 is built from 14 residues. The CDR3 is CASSQDEGNTEAFF. CDR3 nucleotide sequence: TGCGCCAGCAGCCAAGATGAGGGGAACACTGAAGCTTTCTTT.

V is TRBV30 and J is TRBJ1-5; no definite D call. The CDR3 runs 13 residues. Germline-derived CDR1 and CDR2 are GTSNPN and SVGIG (reference sequence). Trimming cost V 0 bases and J 6 bases, with 9 bases left between them. The CDR3 is CAWSVSEGQPQHF. The CDR3 DNA reads as TGTGCCTGGAGTGTATCGGAGGGTCAGCCCCAGCATTTT.

The chain links TRBV5-4 to TRBJ2-1; 16 bases fit TRBD2. In germline, CDR1 is SGHNT, CDR2 YYREEE (reference sequence). J was trimmed by 0 bases and V by 3 bases; bases with no gene match: 3. CDR3 length: 18 residues. The CDR3 DNA is TGTGCCAGCAGCTCCGGGACTAGCGGGGGGGGCTCCTACAATGAGCAGTTCTTC. Its protein is CASSSGTSGGGSYNEQFF.